This paragraph reports one T cell receptor beta chain. This CDR3 region has 16 residues. V lost 3 bases, J lost 4 bases, and 8 bases stayed unmatched. Germline CDR1 is SQVTM and CDR2 is ANQGSEA. Generated by immunoSEQ multiplex PCR, the TCRdb table keeps only in-frame clones and is missing some. The repertoire holds about 170,000 clones, roughly 80% seen once, with roughly 8.6% in the top ten. These data belong to a study of blood T cell repertoires in COVID-19. The TCR sequence derives from a man between 60 and 75 years old with acute or convalescent COVID-19. The sample taken for sequencing was peripheral blood. The chain is built from TRBV29-1 and TRBJ2-1; the match to TRBD1 covers 11 bases. The CDR3 nucleotides are TGCAGCGTTGAGGATCCGGACAGGGGGCTTTACAATGAGCAGTTCTTC. Its protein product is CSVEDPDRGLYNEQFF.